The sequence of this T cell receptor (beta chain) was determined in a study of T cells in Graves' hyperthyroidism and ophthalmopathy. Study results and caveats: Blood shared most expanded thyroid clonotypes above 0.001.

Using RNA transcripts as the source, TCR beta CDR3 regions were amplified. RT-PCR in the first round (using the HTBI primer set) targeted the TCR CDR3. TCRdb re-analysed the multiplex PCR reads in MiXCR, keeping a single row per CDR3 protein. The profile shows around 540,000 distinct CDR3 sequences, 16% of them singletons. This clonotype has ten or more counts. Its antigen is not known. Germline values: CDR1 MDHEN, CDR2 SYDVKM. The CDR3 length is 17 residues. Trimming stripped 4 bases from V and 4 bases from J, with 21 bases between. The origin of this receptor is a woman younger than 45 with Graves' ophthalmopathy. This chain joins TRBV28 and TRBJ2-3; D uncertain. The specimen sequenced was blood. CDR3 loop: CASSSLAIVNLADTQYF. CDR3 bases: TGTGCCAGCAGTTCGCTCGCTATAGTGAATCTCGCAGATACGCAGTATTTT.